The 13 T cell receptor beta chains reported below all come from one sample, sequenced in a study of CD8 T cells in ankylosing spondylitis. TCRdb re-called the 5' RACE reads with MiXCR, one entry per CDR3 protein. The repertoire has 300,000 to 350,000 distinct CDR3 sequences, about 20% of them found once; the top ten carry about 3.7%. The sequenced sample consisted of blood, either unsorted or a sorted T cell fraction (not recorded which). The receptors derive from a female donor with ankylosing spondylitis or in good health (not recorded which).

To note about this clonotype: An end of the junction differs from the germline gene, which may be a read error. The V gene is TRBV18, the J gene TRBJ1-1; no definite D call. The germline CDR1 and CDR2 sequences are KGHSH and LQKENI. This CDR3 contains 15 residues. CDR3 nucleotide sequence: TGTTCCAGCTCACCTGGACGGGCCATGAACACTGAAGCTTTCTTT. It yields the protein CSSSPGRAMNTEAFF.

This chain uses TRBV5-1 with TRBJ1-2; 10 bases align to TRBD1. The germline gives CDR1 SGHRS, CDR2 YFSETQ. V was pared by 4 bases and J by 8 bases, with 11 bases of the junction left unmatched. The CDR3 is 15 amino acids. This CDR3 reads CASSVTGTGEGGYTF. CDR3 sequence (DNA): TGCGCCAGCAGCGTAACCGGGACAGGGGAAGGAGGCTACACCTTC.

The table lists this clonotype with a count of one. The V call is TRBV29-1, the J call TRBJ2-1, with 9 bases lining up with TRBD2. Trimming at V came to 5 bases and at J to 4 bases, leaving 6 bases not matched to a gene. This CDR3 comprises 14 residues. CDR1 and CDR2 (germline): SQVTM, ANQGSEA. The CDR3 spells CSVKTSGFYNEQFF. The CDR3 nucleotides read TGCAGCGTTAAAACTAGCGGGTTTTACAATGAGCAGTTCTTC.

The chain employs TRBV15 and TRBJ2-5; 9 positions match TRBD1. Germline V gives CDR1 LNHNV, CDR2 YYDKDF (reference sequence). With 8 bases clipped from V and 5 bases from J, the junction kept 6 bases outside the gene matches. This CDR3 is built from 13 residues. In DNA, the CDR3 is TGTGCCACCCGGGACAGGGTGGGGGAGACCCAGTACTTC. It translates to CATRDRVGETQYF.

The rearrangement joins TRBV25-1 to TRBJ2-5; TRBD2 matches at 7 bases. Germline lookup yields CDR1 MGHDK and CDR2 SYGVNS. This CDR3 has 17 amino acids. V trimming: 6 bases; J trimming: 0 bases; junction bases outside the gene matches: 13. In nucleotides, the CDR3 is TGTGCCAGCAGCCCAGGGAGGGCGGGAGTGTACCAAGAGACCCAGTACTTC. Encoded protein: CASSPGRAGVYQETQYF.

This clonotype was picked up many times. The gene calls are TRBV6-1 and TRBJ2-1; D is unresolved. The CDR3 runs to 14 residues. Germline lookup yields CDR1 MNHNS and CDR2 SASEGT. V was clipped by 1 base and J by 8 bases, with 12 bases between them. The CDR3 sequence is CASSEDARLDEQFF. CDR3 sequence (DNA): TGTGCCAGCAGTGAAGATGCCAGACTCGATGAGCAGTTCTTC.

V is TRBV20-1 and J is TRBJ2-5, with TRBD2 identical over 10 bases. Losses at the gene ends were 5 bases for V and 3 bases for J; bases not matched to a gene: 3. The CDR3 consists of 13 residues. Germline V gene lookup returns CDR1 DFQATT and CDR2 SNEGSKA (reference sequence). The CDR3 DNA reads as TGCAGTGCTGTAGCGGGAGGAAAAGAGACCCAGTACTTC. Translating it yields CSAVAGGKETQYF.

The V and J genes are TRBV20-1 and TRBJ2-3; D not resolved. Deletions cut 6 bases from V and 2 bases from J, with 15 bases between. The CDR3 totals 14 residues. CDR1 is DFQATT and CDR2 is SNEGSKA in the germline V gene (reference sequence). Here the CDR3 reads CSAYSTLNTDTQYF. CDR3 coding DNA: TGCAGTGCCTATAGTACGCTAAACACAGATACGCAGTATTTT.

This clonotype was seen more than once but under ten times. The V gene is TRBV11-2, the J gene TRBJ2-3; the match to TRBD2 covers 13 bases. CDR1 SGHAT and CDR2 FQNNGV come from the germline V gene. Losses at the gene ends were 2 bases for V and 4 bases for J; bases not matched to a gene: 3. This CDR3 comprises 16 residues. The CDR3 sequence is CASSLRLAGGSDTQYF. CDR3 bases: TGTGCCAGCAGCTTAAGACTAGCGGGAGGTTCAGATACGCAGTATTTT.

This clonotype was found a few times. V usage is TRBV15 and J usage is TRBJ1-5, with 9 bases that match TRBD1. The germline V gene encodes CDR1 LNHNV and CDR2 YYDKDF (reference sequence). J was trimmed by 6 bases and V by 0 bases; bases with no gene match: 9. This CDR3 region has 17 residues. CDR3 sequence: CATSRDPLGTGSQPQHF. CDR3 sequence (DNA): TGTGCCACCAGCAGAGATCCCCTTGGGACAGGGAGTCAGCCCCAGCATTTT.

The chain couples TRBV7-2 to TRBJ2-5, with a tentative D call TRBD2 (5 bases). Trimming cost V 2 bases and J 1 base, with 11 bases left between them. This CDR3 has 15 residues. Germline lookup yields CDR1 SGHTA and CDR2 FQGNSA. Written as DNA, the CDR3 is TGTGCCAGCAGCTTATCCGGGATCCCCCAAGAGACCCAGTACTTC. Amino acid sequence: CASSLSGIPQETQYF.

This clonotype was observed many times. V is TRBV6-2 or TRBV6-3 and J is TRBJ2-3; D uncertain. The V end was cut by 7 bases, the J end by 6 bases, with 14 bases between. Germline-derived CDR1 and CDR2 are MNHEY and SVGEGT. This CDR3 comprises 13 residues. The CDR3 loop reads CASTRTSVDTQYF. In nucleotides, the CDR3 is TGTGCCAGCACCCGAACTTCCGTGGATACGCAGTATTTT.

This clonotype was seen once. The chain joins TRBV24-1 to TRBJ2-1, with D hard to call. The CDR3 covers 13 residues. Germline lookup yields CDR1 KGHDR and CDR2 SFDVKD. V gave up 4 bases and J gave up 6 bases, with 9 bases separating them. The CDR3 loop is CATSDRTINEQFF. CDR3 nucleotides: TGTGCCACCAGTGACCGGACCATCAATGAGCAGTTCTTC.